These 10 T cell receptor beta chains originate from one sample sequenced in a study of blood T cell repertoires in COVID-19. The protocol was immunoSEQ multiplex PCR, while the TCRdb copy is restricted to in-frame clones and leaves out a portion. The sample has over 65,000 clones, about nine tenths seen once. The sample taken for sequencing was peripheral blood. Every receptor here comes from a woman older than 75 with acute or convalescent COVID-19.

This rearrangement joins TRBV12-2 to TRBJ2-1; the listed D gene, TRBD1, was not tested against the DNA. TRBV12-2 is marked as a pseudogene. The CDR3 extends over 19 amino acids. CDR3 loop: CASRFSSTPGQDFYNEQFF. The CDR3 nucleotides are TGTGCAAGTCGCTTCTCATCCACGCCTGGACAGGACTTTTACAATGAGCAGTTCTTC.

As regards this clone: In the same sample, other DNA sequences code for this CDR3. The rearrangement uses TRBV5-4 and TRBJ2-3; 7 bases line up with TRBD2. The CDR3 loop spans 14 amino acids. The germline V gene encodes CDR1 SGHNT and CDR2 YYREEE (reference sequence). After removal of 1 base from V and 1 base from J, the junction contained 0 bases not matched to a gene. CDR3 in DNA: TGTGCCAGCAGCTTGCGGGGGGGCACAGATACGCAGTATTTT. It translates to CASSLRGGTDTQYF.

This chain connects TRBV5-4 to TRBJ2-3, with TRBD2 matching 9 bases. CDR1 and CDR2 from the germline V gene are SGHNT and YYREEE (reference sequence). The CDR3 runs to 17 residues. Losses at the gene ends were 0 bases for V and 2 bases for J; bases not matched to a gene: 7. The CDR3: CASSLGSGLAHTDTQYF. The DNA for the CDR3 is TGTGCCAGCAGCTTGGGCTCCGGACTAGCGCACACAGATACGCAGTATTTT.

This chain links TRBV19 with TRBJ2-7; a weak D match, TRBD1 (6 bases). The CDR3 is 14 amino acids. The ends were cut back, 5 bases at V and 4 bases at J, with 15 bases in the middle. Germline-derived CDR1 and CDR2 are LNHDA and SQIVND (reference sequence). The CDR3 loop is CASSPRQVQYEQYF. The CDR3 nucleotides are TGTGCCAGTAGTCCCCGACAGGTTCAGTACGAGCAGTACTTC.

The chain combines TRBV5-8 with TRBJ1-2, with no clear D. The CDR3 covers 15 residues. Trimming pared 2 bases from V and 3 bases from J, leaving 14 bases between. Germline-derived CDR1 and CDR2 are SGHTS and YDEGEE. The CDR3 nucleotides read TGTGCCAGCAGCTTTAGCGTGTATCTGGACTATGGCTACACCTTC. Its translation: CASSFSVYLDYGYTF.

The chain has TRBV6-5 and TRBJ1-1; TRBD1 matches 8 bases. Germline CDR1 reads MNHEY; CDR2 reads SVGAGI. Trimming cost V 6 bases and J 5 bases; bases outside gene matches: 5. The CDR3 extends over 13 amino acids. The CDR3 region has the DNA TGTGCCAGCAGGACGACAGGGGTTACTGAAGCTTTCTTT. Protein: CASRTTGVTEAFF.

The genes are TRBV7-9 and TRBJ1-2; D gene unclear. Trimming left V 5 bases short and J 0 bases short, with 4 bases between. CDR3 length: 12 amino acids. Germline CDR1 is SEHNR and CDR2 is FQNEAQ (reference sequence). CDR3 bases: TGTGCCAGCAGCAACACTAACTATGGCTACACCTTC. Translation gives CASSNTNYGYTF.

V usage is TRBV4-3 and J usage is TRBJ2-3, with unresolved D. The V end lost 0 bases, the J end lost 1 base, and 5 bases lay between the germline ends. Germline CDR1 is LGHNA and CDR2 is YSLEER. CDR3 length equals 14 residues. The CDR3 here is CASSQDQGTDTQYF. DNA for the CDR3: TGCGCCAGCAGCCAAGATCAGGGCACAGATACGCAGTATTTT.

The J gene is TRBJ2-5, the V gene TRBV7-2; TRBD1 agrees at 8 bases. CDR3 length equals 16 residues. Germline values: CDR1 SGHTA, CDR2 FQGNSA. J was trimmed by 4 bases and V by 0 bases; bases with no gene match: 7. This CDR3 is CASSLAGQGVSETQYF. As DNA, the CDR3 is TGTGCCAGCAGCTTAGCCGGACAGGGAGTATCAGAGACCCAGTACTTC.

Notes on this clone: Germline is not matched at one junction end, which may reflect a read error. The chain combines TRBV7-7 with TRBJ2-5, with D possibly TRBD2 on 6 matching bases. CDR1 and CDR2 (germline): SSHAT, FNYEAQ (reference sequence). CDR3 length: 13 amino acids. The CDR3 DNA sequence: TGTGCTAGCAGCGGGCGCTATCTAGAGACCCAGTACTTC. As protein: CASSGRYLETQYF.